This entry is about one T cell receptor beta chain. The antigen remains unidentified. This sample was taken from a study of Graves' ophthalmopathy and Graves' hyperthyroidism. Whole-study context: Investigators collected peripheral blood at initial diagnosis, before any treatment was given. Study observations and caveats: Blood also harbored most expanded thyroid clonotypes above 0.001 frequency.

Moderate-to-severe activity, CAS ≥3, NOSPECS ≥4 and duration under 3 months were recorded for donors with ophthalmopathy. Per the germline V gene, CDR1 is MRHNA and CDR2 is SNTAGT. V was pared by 0 bases and J by 6 bases, with 18 bases between. The CDR3 sequence is 17 residues long. RNA transcripts were the template, and TCR beta CDR3 regions were amplified from them. Investigators did first-round RT-PCR with HTBI primers, then second-round multiplex PCR. TCRdb reanalysed the multiplex PCR reads using MiXCR and keeps one entry per CDR3 protein. In the table there are 200,000 to 300,000 distinct CDR3 sequences, around 45% of which are singletons.

The chain has TRBV6-4 and TRBJ1-5, with D perhaps TRBD1 (6 bases). The source material was peripheral blood. This receptor was identified in an adult man with Graves' ophthalmopathy. CDR3 bases: TGTGCCAGCAGTGACTCGAAAGGTAGGGGGACAAGTCAGCCCCAGCATTTT. This encodes CASSDSKGRGTSQPQHF.